These T cell receptor beta chains were read from a single sample in a study of shared T cell receptors in the human thymus. Sequencing was performed with immunoSEQ multiplex PCR; in TCRdb, only in-frame clones are kept and a portion is missing. The table shows about 380,000 clones, with 85% to 95% occurring only once. Specimen: thymocytes. These receptors came from a human donor. Both conserved end residues are trimmed from each CDR3. Fields, in order: CDR3 length, V gene, J gene, D gene, CDR3 protein. D genes are given only for firm matches.

length: 18; V: TRBV15; J: TRBJ2-3; D: TRBD1; CDR3: ATSRDTPLDRAAPGDTQY
length: 13; V: TRBV27; J: TRBJ2-5; D: TRBD2; CDR3: ASSLAGGPRETQY
length: 13; V: TRBV19; J: TRBJ2-5; D: -; CDR3: ASSRGTRIVETQY
length: 15; V: TRBV30; J: TRBJ1-1; D: -; CDR3: AWSEGIWRRLNTEAF
length: 12; V: TRBV7-8; J: TRBJ1-2; D: -; CDR3: ASSVSDSNYGYT
length: 14; V: TRBV7-9; J: TRBJ2-7; D: -; CDR3: ASSPPNRQPLPEQY
length: 10; V: TRBV25-1; J: TRBJ2-2; D: -; CDR3: ASSSSPRELF
length: 9; V: TRBV10-2; J: TRBJ2-1; D: -; CDR3: ASSYDNEQF
length: 14; V: TRBV5-4; J: TRBJ1-1; D: TRBD1; CDR3: ASSPRDRVGNTEAF
length: 12; V: TRBV15; J: TRBJ2-7; D: -; CDR3: ATSFSSGSYEQY
length: 10; V: TRBV6-6; J: TRBJ1-2; D: -; CDR3: ATIHAVNGYT
length: 13; V: TRBV6-5; J: TRBJ1-3; D: -; CDR3: ASSYPGRSGNTIY
length: 12; V: TRBV27; J: TRBJ1-1; D: -; CDR3: ASSPGGYRTEAF
length: 9; V: TRBV20-1; J: TRBJ2-7; D: -; CDR3: SARDSYEQY
length: 13; V: TRBV11-2; J: TRBJ2-7; D: TRBD1; CDR3: ASSRGGTGMIEQY
length: 13; V: TRBV5-6; J: TRBJ2-1; D: -; CDR3: ASSGGDSPYNEQF
length: 14; V: TRBV5-8; J: TRBJ2-7; D: -; CDR3: ASSLESGSEPREQY
length: 13; V: TRBV9; J: TRBJ1-5; D: -; CDR3: ASSEGGVGNQPQH
length: 13; V: TRBV11-2; J: TRBJ2-7; D: -; CDR3: ASSSRTESSYEQY
length: 10; V: TRBV9; J: TRBJ1-1; D: -; CDR3: ASTPANTEAF
length: 13; V: TRBV4-2; J: TRBJ1-1; D: -; CDR3: ASSQVHRVNTEAF
length: 15; V: TRBV27; J: TRBJ2-3; D: TRBD2; CDR3: ASGEGLAGGGTDTQY
length: 13; V: TRBV6-5; J: TRBJ2-7; D: -; CDR3: ASSYSRGAPYEQY
length: 11; V: TRBV7-3; J: TRBJ2-3; D: -; CDR3: ASSWDSTDTQY